The following is a T cell receptor beta chain sequence with its context. This sample is drawn from a study of blood T cell repertoires in COVID-19. Across the study: Spain, Italy and the United States supplied samples that represented acute and convalescent COVID-19. The cDNA or gDNA used as material had been derived from T cells, B-cell-depleted T cells, or PBMCs.

Methods used by the authors: Estimation of nucleated cell counts was performed using reference gene primer amplification. The repertoire was sequenced with immunoSEQ multiplex PCR; TCRdb's copy has only in-frame clones and lacks some. V and J calls and clone size follow that table, whereas D and trimming were derived from the DNA. Among tens of thousands of clones, 88% were seen once, and the ten largest hold about 1.4%. The length of the CDR3 is 18 residues. V lost 0 bases and J lost 6, with 21 bases in between. Germline assignment: CDR1 MRHNA and CDR2 SNTAGT. The sequenced sample was peripheral blood. This TCR was sampled from a human donor in a cohort sampled during active COVID-19. V gene TRBV6-4 combines with J gene TRBJ1-5; possible D gene TRBD1, 5 bases. The CDR3 spells CASSDSTRIWGRPQPQHF. In DNA form, the CDR3 reads TGTGCCAGCAGTGACTCTACACGTATATGGGGGAGGCCTCAGCCCCAGCATTTT.